This record looks at one TCR beta chain sequence and its context. These data belong to a study of shared clonotypes between healthy human individuals. This CDR3 is built from 15 residues. V was pared by 6 bases and J by 0 bases, with 9 bases between. CDR1 and CDR2 (germline): MGHDK, SYGVNS. Donors comprised only Caucasian adults living in Nashville, Tennessee. Investigators spread the genomic DNA of each subset evenly over several immunoSEQ plates. Profiling relied on immunoSEQ multiplex PCR, and the TCRdb table lists in-frame clones only, not all of them. The sample yields more than 2 million clones, 85% to 95% seen once.

V usage is TRBV25-1 and J usage is TRBJ1-6; D call uncertain. This TCR derives from a man in his late teens or twenties in good health. Material: naive CD4+ T cells sorted from blood. Subset in this sample: CD45RA+ positively selected. This chain's CDR3 is CASREFGSYNSPLHF. In DNA, the CDR3 is TGTGCCAGCAGGGAGTTCGGCTCCTATAATTCACCCCTCCACTTT.